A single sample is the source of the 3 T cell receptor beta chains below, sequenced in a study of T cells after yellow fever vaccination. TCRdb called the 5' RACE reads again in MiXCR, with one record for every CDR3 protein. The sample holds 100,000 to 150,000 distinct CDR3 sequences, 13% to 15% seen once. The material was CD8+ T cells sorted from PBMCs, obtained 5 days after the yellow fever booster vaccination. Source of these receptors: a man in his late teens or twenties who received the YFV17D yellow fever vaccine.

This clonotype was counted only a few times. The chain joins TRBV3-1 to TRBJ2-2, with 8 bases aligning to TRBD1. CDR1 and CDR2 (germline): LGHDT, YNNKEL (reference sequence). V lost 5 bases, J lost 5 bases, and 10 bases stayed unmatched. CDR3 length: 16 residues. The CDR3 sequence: CASSSDRGRRTGELFF. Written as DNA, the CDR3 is TGTGCCAGCAGCTCTGACAGGGGAAGGAGGACCGGGGAGCTGTTTTTT.

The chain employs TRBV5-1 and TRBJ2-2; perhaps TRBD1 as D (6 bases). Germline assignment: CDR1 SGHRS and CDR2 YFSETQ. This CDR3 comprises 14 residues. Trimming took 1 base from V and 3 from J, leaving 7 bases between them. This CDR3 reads CASSLYRDTGELFF. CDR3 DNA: TGCGCCAGCAGCTTGTACAGGGACACCGGGGAGCTGTTTTTT.

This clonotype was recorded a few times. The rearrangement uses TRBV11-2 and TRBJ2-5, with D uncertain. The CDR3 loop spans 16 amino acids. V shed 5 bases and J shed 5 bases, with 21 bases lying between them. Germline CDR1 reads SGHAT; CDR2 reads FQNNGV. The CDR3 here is CASSIGVGWARETQYF. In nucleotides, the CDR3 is TGTGCCAGCAGCATAGGAGTCGGTTGGGCTCGTGAGACCCAGTACTTC.